This T cell receptor beta chain originates from a study of cytomegalovirus exposure and HLA in healthy donors. In the study overall: The Caucasian-associated ancestry cluster contained about four fifths of the approximately 410 genotyped donors. Study-wide results and caveats: Researchers reported in a later analysis that a missense DCLRE1C variant was tied to TCR beta V- and J-gene trimming. HLA alleles were associated with around 17,000 TCR beta sequences in a later analysis at 0.05 false discovery rate. Cytomegalovirus association was listed for under 200 TCR beta chains.

With 60 Vbeta and 13 Jbeta primers, the PCR was carried out. This table comes from immunoSEQ multiplex PCR, and its TCRdb copy is limited to in-frame clones, with some not included. In the table there are around 150,000 clones, about 75% of which are singletons. V lost 7 bases to trimming and J lost 1 base, with 13 bases between them. This CDR3 spans 14 amino acids. Germline values: CDR1 SNHLY, CDR2 FYNNEI. In the case of this clone: What it recognizes is unknown.

This clonotype was obtained from a woman aged 50 to 60 in good health and CMV-seropositive. This sequence joins TRBV2 and TRBJ2-5, with a weak D call TRBD1 (6 bases). Input material: PBMCs. CDR3 protein: CASTSTGFQETQYF. DNA of the CDR3: TGTGCCAGCACCTCGACAGGTTTCCAAGAGACCCAGTACTTC.